This T cell receptor (beta chain) emerged from a study of control samples from healthy donors and cancer patients. Clones were sequenced by immunoSEQ multiplex PCR, and TCRdb holds only the in-frame ones, with some missing. In the table there are around 76,000 clones, 94% of which are singletons. The CDR3 sequence is 14 residues long. V was shortened by 3 bases and J by 3 bases, with 10 bases between the two germline ends. Per germline, CDR1 SGHKS and CDR2 YYEKEE (reference sequence). The chain links TRBV5-5 to TRBJ1-3, with a tentative D call TRBD1 (6 bases). The specimen sequenced was blood. The clonotype comes from a woman in her forties in good health. The CDR3 DNA reads as TGTGCCAGCAGCTCAGGGGAAAATGGAAACACCATATATTTT. Encoded protein: CASSSGENGNTIYF.